Shown below are 3 T cell receptor beta chains from a single sample sequenced in a study of T-cell memory formation after mild COVID-19. TCRdb ran MiXCR on the 5' RACE reads and lists one entry per CDR3 protein. This table holds a few hundred thousand distinct CDR3 sequences, 20% to 25% found once. Material: PBMCs or a T cell subset sorted from them (not recorded which). These receptors were taken from an adult woman who had mild COVID-19 (a few samples of this study predate the infection). Cell type and time point are not known.

This clonotype was observed a single time. The chain joins TRBV13 to TRBJ2-2, with 7 bases matching TRBD1. The V and J ends lost 6 bases and 7 bases, in that order; junction bases with no gene match: 8. CDR1 is PRHDT and CDR2 is FYEKMQ in the germline V gene (reference sequence). The CDR3 covers 14 residues. The CDR3 loop reads CASSLIQGIGELFF. CDR3 coding DNA: TGTGCCAGCAGTCTTATACAGGGGATCGGGGAGCTGTTTTTT.

This clonotype was seen a few times. The V call is TRBV7-8, the J call TRBJ2-7, with D perhaps TRBD1 (6 bases). There are 14 residues in the CDR3. Per germline, CDR1 SGHVS and CDR2 FQNEAQ. The ends were cut back, 4 bases at V and 1 base at J, with 11 bases in the middle. The CDR3 DNA follows: TGTGCCAGCAGCTACCCGACAGGATCCTACGAGCAGTACTTC. Translated, it gives CASSYPTGSYEQYF.

The CDR3 DNA reads TGTGCCAGCAGCTCACAGGGCGGATTCCAAGAGACCCAGTACTTC. This translates into CASSSQGGFQETQYF. The chain uses TRBV7-2 and TRBJ2-5; perhaps TRBD1 as D (6 bases). V lost 4 bases, J lost 1 base, and 13 bases lay in between. The CDR3 is 15 amino acids. CDR1 is SGHTA, CDR2 FQGNSA, per germline.